Below, 14 T cell receptor beta chains from the same sample are listed, as sequenced in a study of T cells after yellow fever vaccination. TCRdb analysed the 5' RACE reads with MiXCR anew, one entry per CDR3 protein. The sample has 350,000 or so distinct CDR3 sequences; 8.1% are singletons. This specimen was PBMCs, taken around 45 days after the first yellow fever vaccination. These receptors were obtained from a man aged 18 to 29 who received the YFV17D yellow fever vaccine.

This clonotype was seen at least ten times. V gene TRBV7-3 combines with J gene TRBJ1-1; D is possibly TRBD1 (5 bases). Germline lookup yields CDR1 SGHTA and CDR2 FQGTGA. The CDR3 runs to 15 residues. V was shortened by 8 bases and J by 4 bases, with 20 bases between the two germline ends. Here the CDR3 reads CASSTWGGRGTEAFF. The CDR3 coding sequence is TGTGCCAGCTCAACATGGGGGGGGAGGGGCACTGAAGCTTTCTTT.

This clonotype was observed a handful of times. The rearrangement uses TRBV4-1 and TRBJ2-1; 12 bases are a match to TRBD2. Germline trimming cut 0 bases from V and 0 bases from J; bases unmatched to any gene: 6. Germline assignment: CDR1 MGHRA and CDR2 YSYEKL. CDR3 length equals 19 residues. The CDR3 nucleotides read TGCGCCAGCAGCCAAGAAAGGCTAGCGGGGGGGACCTCCTACAATGAGCAGTTCTTC. This gives the protein CASSQERLAGGTSYNEQFF.

This clonotype appeared many times. V and J are TRBV7-9 and TRBJ2-5, with D perhaps TRBD2 (5 bases). The CDR3 is made up of 15 amino acids. Germline assignment: CDR1 SEHNR and CDR2 FQNEAQ (reference sequence). Between the trimmed V and J ends, which lost 1 base and 1 base, there was a span of 10 bases. CDR3 in DNA: TGTGCCAGCAGCTTAGGCCCGGACTCCCAAGAGACCCAGTACTTC. Encoded protein: CASSLGPDSQETQYF.

This clonotype has more than one count but fewer than ten. The rearrangement links TRBV19 to TRBJ1-5; D perhaps matches TRBD1 (5 bases). V was shortened by 3 bases and J by 0 bases, with 15 bases between the two germline ends. The CDR3 loop spans 17 amino acids. Germline V lookup: CDR1 LNHDA, CDR2 SQIVND (reference sequence). This CDR3 reads CASSIIGQAYSNQPQHF. As DNA, the CDR3 is TGTGCCAGTAGTATTATAGGACAAGCCTATAGCAATCAGCCCCAGCATTTT.

This clonotype occurred a few times. The V and J genes are TRBV5-1 and TRBJ2-5; the match to TRBD1 covers 8 bases. After removal of 0 bases from V and 5 bases from J, the junction contained 15 bases not matched to a gene. Germline values: CDR1 SGHRS, CDR2 YFSETQ. This CDR3 has 18 residues. This CDR3 reads CASSLATGWAGGRETQYF. The CDR3 nucleotides are TGCGCCAGCAGCTTGGCCACCGGTTGGGCAGGGGGCAGGGAGACCCAGTACTTC. Full variable domain (rest looked up from reference TRBV5-1 and TRBJ2-5): KAGVTQTPRYLIKTRGQQVTLSCSPISGHRSVSWYQQTPGQGLQFLFEYFSETQRNKGNFPGRFSGRQFSNSRSEMNVSTLELGDSALYLCASSLATGWAGGRETQYFGPGTRLLVL.

This clonotype was counted ten times or more. The chain recombines TRBV27 with TRBJ2-7; maybe TRBD2 (5 bases). V was cut by 3 bases and J by 5 bases, with 14 bases left in between. The CDR3 is 14 residues long. CDR1 MNHEY and CDR2 SMNVEV come from the germline V gene (reference sequence). CDR3 DNA: TGTGCCAGCAGTTTCGGGATGGGGTTGGACGAGCAGTACTTC. This encodes CASSFGMGLDEQYF.

The table lists this clonotype with many counts. The gene calls are TRBV25-1 and TRBJ2-3, with D maybe TRBD1 (5 bases). CDR1 is MGHDK, CDR2 SYGVNS, per germline. The CDR3 consists of 17 residues. The ends were cut back, 5 bases at V and 4 bases at J, with 22 bases in the middle. The CDR3 protein is CASSQRTVGEGADTQYF. The CDR3 bases are TGTGCCAGCAGTCAGAGGACCGTAGGGGAAGGAGCAGATACGCAGTATTTT.

The chain carries TRBV5-1 and TRBJ2-5; no definite D call. Germline CDR1 is SGHRS and CDR2 is YFSETQ. V dropped 3 bases and J dropped 5 bases, with 17 bases sitting between them. This CDR3 has 15 residues. The CDR3 DNA follows: TGCGCCAGCAGCTCCCTCCCGGGCAGTCGGGAGACCCAGTACTTC. Encoded protein: CASSSLPGSRETQYF.

This clonotype was found a few times. The chain employs TRBV7-3 and TRBJ2-1; D is uncertain. The V gene's germline CDR1 is SGHTA and CDR2 FQGTGA. The CDR3 runs to 12 residues. Trimming took off 5 bases at V and 10 bases at J, with 12 bases between the two ends. The CDR3 region has the DNA TGTGCCAGCAGCCAGGTGGGGTACGAGCAGTTCTTC. Translation gives CASSQVGYEQFF.

This clonotype turned up a few times. The chain links TRBV18 to TRBJ1-1; 7 nucleotides agree with TRBD1. CDR3 length equals 16 residues. Germline V gene sequence: CDR1 KGHSH, CDR2 LQKENI. The trim removed 5 bases at V and 0 bases at J, leaving 9 bases unmatched. The CDR3: CASSSTGTVLNTEAFF. The CDR3 nucleotides read TGTGCCAGCTCATCGACAGGGACGGTACTGAACACTGAAGCTTTCTTT. Together with reference TRBV18 and TRBJ1-1, the CDR3 gives the full variable domain: NAGVMQNPRHLVRRRGQEARLRCSPMKGHSHVYWYRQLPEEGLKFMVYLQKENIIDESGMPKERFSAEFPKEGPSILRIQQVVRGDSAAYFCASSSTGTVLNTEAFFGQGTRLTVV.

A few counts support this clonotype. The chain carries TRBV2 and TRBJ2-1; D uncertain. Germline CDR1 SNHLY, CDR2 FYNNEI. V was cut by 7 bases and J by 0 bases, with 16 bases left in between. The CDR3 spans 16 residues. For the CDR3, the DNA is TGTGCCAGCAACAAAAGGGTGGCAGCCTCCTACAATGAGCAGTTCTTC. This gives the protein CASNKRVAASYNEQFF.

This clonotype was recorded many times. V usage is TRBV7-2 and J usage is TRBJ2-3; D is ambiguous. Trimming left V 5 bases short and J 4 bases short, with 16 bases between. Germline CDR1 reads SGHTA; CDR2 reads FQGNSA. The CDR3 consists of 15 residues. CDR3 in amino acids: CASSQTGSPPDTQYF. The CDR3 DNA is TGTGCCAGCAGCCAGACCGGTAGCCCCCCAGATACGCAGTATTTT. Supplemented by reference TRBV7-2 and TRBJ2-3, the full variable domain reads GAGVSQSPSNKVTEKGKDVELRCDPISGHTALYWYRQSLGQGLEFLIYFQGNSAPDKSGLPSDRFSAERTGGSVSTLTIQRTQQEDSAVYLCASSQTGSPPDTQYFGPGTRLTVL.

The rearrangement links TRBV5-1 to TRBJ1-6; 10 nucleotides agree with TRBD1. V was pared by 5 bases and J by 10 bases, with 9 bases of the junction left unmatched. Germline CDR1 reads SGHRS; CDR2 reads YFSETQ. This CDR3 spans 15 amino acids. This chain's CDR3 is CASREGTGAESPLHF. The CDR3 nucleotides read TGCGCCAGCAGGGAAGGGACAGGGGCGGAATCACCCCTCCACTTT.

The chain recombines TRBV12-3 or TRBV12-4 with TRBJ2-5, with 10 positions matching TRBD2. There are 16 residues in the CDR3. Trimming removed 1 base from V and 5 bases from J; junction bases left unmatched: 7. CDR3 residues: CASSLGSGGAVETQYF. The CDR3 DNA reads as TGTGCCAGCAGTTTAGGGAGCGGGGGGGCAGTGGAGACCCAGTACTTC.